Only one count was recorded for the clone carrying this TCR beta chain. This entry comes from a study of blood T cell repertoires in COVID-19. Clones were read by immunoSEQ multiplex PCR, and TCRdb kept only the in-frame ones, dropping some. The sample lists about 95,000 clones; around 80% were seen once. The CDR3 consists of 12 residues. Trimming removed 4 bases from V and 11 bases from J; junction bases left unmatched: 7. CDR1 and CDR2 (germline): SNHLY, FYNNEI. The chain combines TRBV2 with TRBJ1-1; 7 nucleotides align to TRBD1. This sequence originates from a human donor in a cohort sampled during active COVID-19. The specimen sequenced was peripheral blood. In nucleotides, the CDR3 is TGTGCCAGCAGTGTGGTACAGGGGTCCGCTTTCTTT. Protein product: CASSVVQGSAFF.